The rows below give T cell receptor beta chains drawn from one sample of a study of brain T cells in children with intractable seizures. Clones were read by immunoSEQ multiplex PCR, and TCRdb kept only the in-frame ones, dropping some. This sample has about 64,000 clones; about 96% occur once, and the top ten carry around 0.4%. The sequencing used peripheral blood, collected at surgery. These receptors all come from a boy in the first two years of life with focal cortical dysplasia and intractable seizures. The CDR3 runs from the conserved cysteine through the conserved F or W. The D gene is left open where the match is weak. Only part of the rows carry a size: once, few, many, or a class if the clone is expanded.

j_gene	v_gene	abundance	d_gene	CDR3nt	CDR3aa
TRBJ2-3	TRBV6-1	once	TRBD1	TGTGCCAGCAGTGGGGCCAGGGGGCCTCGCACAGATACGCAGTATTTT	CASSGARGPRTDTQYF
TRBJ2-7	TRBV4-1	.	.	TGCGCCAGCAGCCAAGATACTGGGGGCGCATCCTACGAGCAGTACTTC	CASSQDTGGASYEQYF
TRBJ2-3	TRBV4-1	.	TRBD2	TGCGCCAGCAGCCAAGATGGGGGACTAGCGGGAGATACGCAGTATTTT	CASSQDGGLAGDTQYF
TRBJ1-5	TRBV28	.	.	TGTGCCAGCAGTTTTTCGAATCAGCCCCAGCATTTT	CASSFSNQPQHF
TRBJ2-3	TRBV5-1	.	TRBD2	TGCGCCAGCAGCTTGGCAGGCGGGGGGGCCGGGACGCAGTATTTT	CASSLAGGGAGTQYF
TRBJ2-7	TRBV5-6	.	.	TGTGCCAGCTGGGAGGTTTACGAGCAGTACTTC	CASWEVYEQYF
TRBJ1-2	TRBV7-8	.	TRBD1	TGTGCCAGCAGCTTAGCCGGGACAGGGCCTGGCTACACCTTC	CASSLAGTGPGYTF
TRBJ1-4	TRBV6-5	.	.	TGTGCCAGCAGTTCCCCCGGATCAACTAATGAAAAACTGTTTTTT	CASSSPGSTNEKLFF
TRBJ1-1	TRBV6-4	.	TRBD1	TGTGCCAGCAGTGACTCGACCCGGGTTTGGGACAGGGGTAACACTGAAGCTTTCTTT	CASSDSTRVWDRGNTEAFF
TRBJ1-1	TRBV11-2	.	TRBD1	TGTGCCAGCAGCTTGGCCCCCATCCGGGACAGGGGGAGAGGGACTGAAGCTTTCTTT	CASSLAPIRDRGRGTEAFF
TRBJ1-5	TRBV27	.	.	TGTGCCAGCAGTTTATCTCCAGATCAGCCCCAGCATTTT	CASSLSPDQPQHF
TRBJ2-3	TRBV11-2	.	.	TGTGCCAGCAGCTTAAGGGGGGGCACAGATACGCAGTATTTT	CASSLRGGTDTQYF
TRBJ1-2	TRBV2	.	TRBD1	TGTGCCAGCAGTGGGACAGGGGGCCCCTATGGCTACACCTTC	CASSGTGGPYGYTF
TRBJ2-5	TRBV6-5	.	.	TGTGCCAGCCAGCGGAACCAAGAGACCCAGTACTTC	CASQRNQETQYF
TRBJ2-7	TRBV3-1/TRBV3-2	.	.	TGTGCCAGCAGCCACCTAGACAGACCGCGCTACGAGCAGTACTTC	CASSHLDRPRYEQYF
TRBJ2-5	TRBV3-1/TRBV3-2	.	TRBD2	TGTGCCAGCAGCCAGGGAGGCGGGGGGGCAACAGAGACCCAGTACTTC	CASSQGGGGATETQYF
TRBJ2-3	TRBV5-4	.	TRBD2	TGTGCCAGCAGCTCCCGTGGACTAGCGTTCACAGATACGCAGTATTTT	CASSSRGLAFTDTQYF
TRBJ2-3	TRBV2	.	.	TGTGCCAGCAGTCCTAGTTCCGGCACAGATACGCAGTATTTT	CASSPSSGTDTQYF
TRBJ1-3	TRBV27	few	.	TGTGCCAGCAGTTTATCTATGGCATTCGGAAACACCATATATTTT	CASSLSMAFGNTIYF
TRBJ1-6	TRBV13	.	.	TGTGCCAGCAGCTTAGGGACAATTAATTCACCCCTCCACTTT	CASSLGTINSPLHF
TRBJ1-2	TRBV6-6	few	TRBD1	TGTGCCAGCAGTTACACAGGGGGCGGCTACACCTTC	CASSYTGGGYTF
TRBJ2-6	TRBV28	.	.	TGTGCCATCAATATCGCTGGGGCCAACGTCCTGACTTTC	CAINIAGANVLTF
TRBJ2-3	TRBV23-1	.	.	TGCGCCAGTCCCGCCCACAGGGTTGGGTTTATGTATTTT	CASPAHRVGFMYF
TRBJ2-7	TRBV10-3	once	.	TGTGCCATCAGTGAGTCCTCCCTGACCTACGAGCAGTACTTC	CAISESSLTYEQYF
TRBJ2-3	TRBV5-1	once	.	TGCGCCAGCAGCTTGACGGTTTCTCTCACAGATACGCAGTATTTT	CASSLTVSLTDTQYF
TRBJ2-7	TRBV21-1	.	.	TGTGCCAGCAGCAAAGAGAGCAACAGGGGGCTCCACGAGCAGTACTTC	CASSKESNRGLHEQYF
TRBJ1-1	TRBV2	.	.	TGTGCCAGCAGTGAAGCGCTTATCCGGATTGAAGCTTTCTTT	CASSEALIRIEAFF